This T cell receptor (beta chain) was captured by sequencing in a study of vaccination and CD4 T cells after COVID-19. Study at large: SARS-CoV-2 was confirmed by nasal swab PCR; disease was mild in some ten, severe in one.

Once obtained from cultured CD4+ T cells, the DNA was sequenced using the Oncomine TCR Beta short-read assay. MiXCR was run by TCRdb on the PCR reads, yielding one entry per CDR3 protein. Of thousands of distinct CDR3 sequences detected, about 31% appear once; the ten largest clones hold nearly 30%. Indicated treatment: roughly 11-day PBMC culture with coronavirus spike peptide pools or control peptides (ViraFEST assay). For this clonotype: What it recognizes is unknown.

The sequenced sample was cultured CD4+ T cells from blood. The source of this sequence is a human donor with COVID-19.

The chain's CDR3 is CASSLGPVTDTQYF. CDR3 nucleotides: TGTGCCAGCAGCTTAGGGCCGGTCACAGATACGCAGTATTTT. The gene calls are TRBV7-2 and TRBJ2-3; unclear D gene. Trimming took 1 base from V and 2 from J, leaving 7 bases between them. CDR3 length: 14 amino acids. The germline V gene encodes CDR1 SGHTA and CDR2 FQGNSA.